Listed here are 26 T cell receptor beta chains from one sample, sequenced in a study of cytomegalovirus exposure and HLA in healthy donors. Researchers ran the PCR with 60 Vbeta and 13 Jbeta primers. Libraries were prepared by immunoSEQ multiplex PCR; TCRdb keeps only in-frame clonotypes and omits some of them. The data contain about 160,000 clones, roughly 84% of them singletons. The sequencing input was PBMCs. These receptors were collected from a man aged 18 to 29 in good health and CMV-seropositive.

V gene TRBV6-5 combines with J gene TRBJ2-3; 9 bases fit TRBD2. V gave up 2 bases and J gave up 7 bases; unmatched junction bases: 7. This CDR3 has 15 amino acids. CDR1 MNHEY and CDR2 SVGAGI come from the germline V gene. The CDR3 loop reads CASSYGRGGLNTQYF. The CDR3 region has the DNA TGTGCCAGCAGTTACGGGCGGGGGGGGTTAAATACGCAGTATTTT.

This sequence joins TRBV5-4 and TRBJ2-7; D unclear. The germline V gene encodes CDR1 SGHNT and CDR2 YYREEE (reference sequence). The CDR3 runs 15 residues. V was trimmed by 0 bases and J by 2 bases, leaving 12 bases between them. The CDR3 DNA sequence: TGTGCCAGCAGCTTGGAAGTTAGCTTCGCCTACGAGCAGTACTTC. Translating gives CASSLEVSFAYEQYF. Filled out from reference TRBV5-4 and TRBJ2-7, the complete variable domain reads ETGVTQSPTHLIKTRGQQVTLRCSSQSGHNTVSWYQQALGQGPQFIFQYYREEENGRGNFPPRFSGLQFPNYSSELNVNALELDDSALYLCASSLEVSFAYEQYFGPGTRLTVT.

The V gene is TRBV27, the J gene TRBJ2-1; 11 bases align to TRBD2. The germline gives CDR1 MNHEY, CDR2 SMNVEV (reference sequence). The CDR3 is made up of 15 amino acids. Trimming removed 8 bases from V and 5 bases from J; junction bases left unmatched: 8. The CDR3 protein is CASATGTSGHNEQFF. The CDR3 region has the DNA TGTGCCAGCGCCACCGGGACTAGCGGCCACAATGAGCAGTTCTTC.

In DNA form, the CDR3 reads TGTGCCAGTAGTATAGATGGAAGGAGCATGAACACTGAAGCTTTCTTT. Translating gives CASSIDGRSMNTEAFF. This chain uses TRBV19 with TRBJ1-1, with D unresolved. The CDR3 is made up of 16 amino acids. Between the trimmed V and J ends, which lost 0 bases and 0 bases, there was a span of 11 bases. Germline CDR1 is LNHDA and CDR2 is SQIVND (reference sequence).

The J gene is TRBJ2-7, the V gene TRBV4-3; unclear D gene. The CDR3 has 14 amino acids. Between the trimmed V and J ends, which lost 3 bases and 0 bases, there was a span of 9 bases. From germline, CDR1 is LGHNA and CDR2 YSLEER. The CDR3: CASSHRSSSYEQYF. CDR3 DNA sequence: TGCGCCAGCAGCCATCGGTCGAGCTCCTACGAGCAGTACTTC.

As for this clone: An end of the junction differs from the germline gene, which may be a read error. This CDR3 reads CATSESGRQMGNYEQYF. The CDR3 DNA follows: TGTGCCACCAGTGAGTCGGGTAGACAGATGGGGAACTACGAGCAGTACTTC. V usage is TRBV10-3 and J usage is TRBJ2-7, with a weak D call TRBD1 (5 bases). Germline V lookup: CDR1 ENHRY, CDR2 SYGVKD. This CDR3 region has 17 residues.

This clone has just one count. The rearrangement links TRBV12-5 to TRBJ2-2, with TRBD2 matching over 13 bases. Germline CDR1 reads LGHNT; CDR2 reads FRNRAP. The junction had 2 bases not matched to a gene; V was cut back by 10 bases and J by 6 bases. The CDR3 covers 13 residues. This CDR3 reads CATGTSGAGELFF. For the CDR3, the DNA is TGTGCTACCGGGACTAGCGGGGCCGGGGAGCTGTTTTTT. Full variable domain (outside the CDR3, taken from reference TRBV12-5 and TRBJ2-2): DARVTQTPRHKVTEMGQEVTMRCQPILGHNTVFWYRQTMMQGLELLAYFRNRAPLDDSGMPKDRFSAEMPDATLATLKIQPSEPRDSAVYFCATGTSGAGELFFGEGSRLTVL.

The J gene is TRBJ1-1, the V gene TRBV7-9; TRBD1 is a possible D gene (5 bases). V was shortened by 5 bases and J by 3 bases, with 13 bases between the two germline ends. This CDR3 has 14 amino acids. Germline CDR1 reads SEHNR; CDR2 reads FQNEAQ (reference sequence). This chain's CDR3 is CASSIGGSYTEAFF. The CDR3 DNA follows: TGTGCCAGCAGCATCGGGGGTTCGTACACTGAAGCTTTCTTT.

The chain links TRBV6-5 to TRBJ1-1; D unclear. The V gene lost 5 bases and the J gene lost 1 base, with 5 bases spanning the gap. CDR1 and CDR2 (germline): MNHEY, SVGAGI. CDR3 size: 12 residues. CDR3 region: CASSRQNTEAFF. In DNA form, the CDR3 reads TGTGCCAGCAGTAGACAGAACACTGAAGCTTTCTTT.

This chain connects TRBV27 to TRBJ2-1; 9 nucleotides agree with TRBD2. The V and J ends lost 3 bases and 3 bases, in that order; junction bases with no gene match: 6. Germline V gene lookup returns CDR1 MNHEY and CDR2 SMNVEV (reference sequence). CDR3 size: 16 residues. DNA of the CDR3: TGTGCCAGCAGTTTCTTGATTAGCGGGGGCTACAATGAGCAGTTCTTC. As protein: CASSFLISGGYNEQFF.

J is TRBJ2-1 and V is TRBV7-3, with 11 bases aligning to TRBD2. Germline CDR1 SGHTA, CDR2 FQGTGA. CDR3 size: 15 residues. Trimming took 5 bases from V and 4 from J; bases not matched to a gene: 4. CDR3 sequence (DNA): TGTGCCAGCAGCCCTAGCGGGGGGATTTACAATGAGCAGTTCTTC. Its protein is CASSPSGGIYNEQFF.

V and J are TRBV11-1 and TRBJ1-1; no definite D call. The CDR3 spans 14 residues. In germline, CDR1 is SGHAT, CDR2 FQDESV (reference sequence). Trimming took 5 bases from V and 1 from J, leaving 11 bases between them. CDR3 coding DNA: TGTGCCAGCAGCCAGCGACCAAAGAACACTGAAGCTTTCTTT. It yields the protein CASSQRPKNTEAFF.

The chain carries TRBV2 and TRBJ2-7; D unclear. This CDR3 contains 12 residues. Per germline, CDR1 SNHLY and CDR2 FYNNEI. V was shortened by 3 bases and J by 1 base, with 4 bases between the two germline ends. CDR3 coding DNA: TGTGCCAGCAGTGACAGTTCCTACGAGCAGTACTTC. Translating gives CASSDSSYEQYF.

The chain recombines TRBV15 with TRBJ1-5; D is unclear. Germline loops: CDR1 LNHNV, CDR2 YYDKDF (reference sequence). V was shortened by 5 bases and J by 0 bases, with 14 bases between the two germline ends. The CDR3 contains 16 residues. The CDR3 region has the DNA TGTGCCACCAGCTTCTACAGCGGAAATAGCAATCAGCCCCAGCATTTT. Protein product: CATSFYSGNSNQPQHF.

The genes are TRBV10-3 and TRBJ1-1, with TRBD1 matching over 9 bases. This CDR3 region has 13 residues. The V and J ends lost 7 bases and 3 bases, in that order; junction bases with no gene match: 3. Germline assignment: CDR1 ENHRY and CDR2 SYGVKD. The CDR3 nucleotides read TGTGCCATCAAGAGGGACAGGGACACTGAAGCTTTCTTT. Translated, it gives CAIKRDRDTEAFF.

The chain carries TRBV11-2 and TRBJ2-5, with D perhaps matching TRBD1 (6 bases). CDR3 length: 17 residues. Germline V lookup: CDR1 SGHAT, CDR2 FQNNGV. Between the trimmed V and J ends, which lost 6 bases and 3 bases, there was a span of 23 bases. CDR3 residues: CASRLTGTRLFEETQYF. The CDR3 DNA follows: TGTGCCAGCAGGCTAACCGGGACACGACTTTTCGAAGAGACCCAGTACTTC.

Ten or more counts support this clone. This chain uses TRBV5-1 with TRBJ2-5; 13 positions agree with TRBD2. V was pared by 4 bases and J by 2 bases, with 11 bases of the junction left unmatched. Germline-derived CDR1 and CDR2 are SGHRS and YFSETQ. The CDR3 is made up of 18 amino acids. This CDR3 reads CASSPSGTSGVYQETQYF. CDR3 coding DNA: TGCGCCAGCAGCCCCTCCGGGACTAGCGGGGTTTATCAAGAGACCCAGTACTTC.

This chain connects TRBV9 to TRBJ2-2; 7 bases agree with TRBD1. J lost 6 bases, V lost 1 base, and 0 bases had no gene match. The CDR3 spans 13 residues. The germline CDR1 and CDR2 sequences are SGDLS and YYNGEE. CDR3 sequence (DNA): TGTGCCAGCAGCGTAACAGGGGCCGGGGAGCTGTTTTTT. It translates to CASSVTGAGELFF. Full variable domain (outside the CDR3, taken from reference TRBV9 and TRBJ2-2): DSGVTQTPKHLITATGQRVTLRCSPRSGDLSVYWYQQSLDQGLQFLIQYYNGEERAKGNILERFSAQQFPDLHSELNLSSLELGDSALYFCASSVTGAGELFFGEGSRLTVL.

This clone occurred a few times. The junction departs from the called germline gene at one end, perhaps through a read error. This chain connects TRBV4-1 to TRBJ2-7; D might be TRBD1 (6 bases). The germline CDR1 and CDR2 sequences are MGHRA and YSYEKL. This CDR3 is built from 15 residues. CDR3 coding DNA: TGTGCCAGCAGCCAAGAACAGGGCTCCTCCTACGAGCAGTACTTC. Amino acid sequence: CASSQEQGSSYEQYF.

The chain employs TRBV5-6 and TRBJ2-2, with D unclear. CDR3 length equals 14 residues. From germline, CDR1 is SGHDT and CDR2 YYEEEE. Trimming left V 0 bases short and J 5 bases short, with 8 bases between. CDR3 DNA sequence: TGTGCCAGCAGCTTGGACAGTTTTACCGGGGAGCTGTTTTTT. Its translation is CASSLDSFTGELFF.

CDR3 residues: CAIKWQGTDTQYF. In nucleotides, the CDR3 is TGTGCCATCAAGTGGCAGGGCACAGATACGCAGTATTTT. This chain joins TRBV10-3 and TRBJ2-3; D is unresolved. V lost 7 bases and J lost 1, with 9 bases in between. Germline CDR1 and CDR2: ENHRY and SYGVKD. The CDR3 has 13 amino acids.

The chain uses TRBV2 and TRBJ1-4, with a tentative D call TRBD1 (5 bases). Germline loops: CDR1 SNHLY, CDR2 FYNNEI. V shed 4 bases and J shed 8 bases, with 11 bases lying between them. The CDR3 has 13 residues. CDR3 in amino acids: CASSGAGREKLFF. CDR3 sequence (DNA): TGTGCCAGCAGTGGGGCAGGGAGGGAAAAACTGTTTTTT.

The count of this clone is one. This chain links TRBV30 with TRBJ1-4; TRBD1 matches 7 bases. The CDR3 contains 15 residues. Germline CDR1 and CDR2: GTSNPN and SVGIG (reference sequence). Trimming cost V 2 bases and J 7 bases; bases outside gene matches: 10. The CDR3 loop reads CAWSRRQGGGEKLFF. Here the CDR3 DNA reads TGTGCCTGGAGTAGGCGACAAGGGGGCGGTGAAAAACTGTTTTTT.

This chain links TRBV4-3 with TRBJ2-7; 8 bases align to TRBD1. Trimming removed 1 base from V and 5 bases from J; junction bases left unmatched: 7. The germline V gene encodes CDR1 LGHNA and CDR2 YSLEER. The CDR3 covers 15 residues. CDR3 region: CASSQGPGQVDEQYF. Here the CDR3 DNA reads TGCGCCAGCAGCCAAGGCCCGGGACAGGTCGACGAGCAGTACTTC.

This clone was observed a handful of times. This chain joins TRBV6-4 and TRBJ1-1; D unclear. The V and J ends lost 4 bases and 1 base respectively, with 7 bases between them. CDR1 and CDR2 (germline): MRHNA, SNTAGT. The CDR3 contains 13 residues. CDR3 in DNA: TGTGCCAGCAGTGCCCAACAGAACACTGAAGCTTTCTTT. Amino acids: CASSAQQNTEAFF.

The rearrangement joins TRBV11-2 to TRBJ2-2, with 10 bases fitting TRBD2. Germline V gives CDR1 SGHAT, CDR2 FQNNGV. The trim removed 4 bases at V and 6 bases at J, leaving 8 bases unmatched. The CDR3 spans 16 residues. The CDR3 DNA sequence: TGTGCCAGCAGCTCCGAGCGGGGGGGCCTCTCCGGGGAGCTGTTTTTT. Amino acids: CASSSERGGLSGELFF.